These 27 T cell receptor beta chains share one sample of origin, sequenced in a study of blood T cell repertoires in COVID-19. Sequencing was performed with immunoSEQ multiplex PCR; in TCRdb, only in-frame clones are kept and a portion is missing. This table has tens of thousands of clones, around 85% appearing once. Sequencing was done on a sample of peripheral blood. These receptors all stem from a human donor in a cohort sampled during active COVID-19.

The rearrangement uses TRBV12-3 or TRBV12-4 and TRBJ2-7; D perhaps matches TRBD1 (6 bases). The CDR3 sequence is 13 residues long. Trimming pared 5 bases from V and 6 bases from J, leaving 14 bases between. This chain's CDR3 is CASSLHIRGEQYF. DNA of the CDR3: TGTGCCAGCAGTCTTCATATCAGGGGCGAGCAGTACTTC.

The DNA of the CDR3 is TGTGCCAGCAGCGGAAGGGGGACAACTAATGAAAAACTGTTTTTT. This sequence encodes CASSGRGTTNEKLFF. The genes are TRBV11-2 and TRBJ1-4; tentatively, D is TRBD1 (6 bases). Germline V CDR1 and CDR2: SGHAT, FQNNGV. Deletions cut 5 bases from V and 0 bases from J, with 10 bases between. CDR3 length: 15 residues.

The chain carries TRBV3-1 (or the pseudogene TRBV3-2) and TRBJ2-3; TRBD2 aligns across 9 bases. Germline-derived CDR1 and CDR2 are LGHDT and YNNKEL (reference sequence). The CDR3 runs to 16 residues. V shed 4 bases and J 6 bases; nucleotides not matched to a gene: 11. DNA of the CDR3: TGTGCCAGCAGCCCCCGCGTAGTAGCGGGGGAGGATACGCAGTATTTT. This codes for CASSPRVVAGEDTQYF.

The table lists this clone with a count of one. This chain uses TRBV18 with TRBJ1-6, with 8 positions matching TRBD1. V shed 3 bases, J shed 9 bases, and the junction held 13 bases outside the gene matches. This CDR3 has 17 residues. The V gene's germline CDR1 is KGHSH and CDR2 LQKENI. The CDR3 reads CASSPLAAGGLSSPLHF. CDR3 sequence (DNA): TGTGCCAGCTCACCCCTTGCGGCAGGGGGCTTAAGTTCACCCCTCCACTTT.

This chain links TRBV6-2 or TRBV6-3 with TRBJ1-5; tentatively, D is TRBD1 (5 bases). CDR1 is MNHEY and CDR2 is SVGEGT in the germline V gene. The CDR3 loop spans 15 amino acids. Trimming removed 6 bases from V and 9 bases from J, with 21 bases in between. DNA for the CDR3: TGTGCCAGCAGCACACTAGGGACTGGAGTCTGGCCCCAGCATTTT. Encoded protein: CASSTLGTGVWPQHF.

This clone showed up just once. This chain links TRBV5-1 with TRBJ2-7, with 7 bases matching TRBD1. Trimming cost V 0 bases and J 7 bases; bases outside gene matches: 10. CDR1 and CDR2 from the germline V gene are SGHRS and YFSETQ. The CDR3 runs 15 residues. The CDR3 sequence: CASSLAKGALGEQYF. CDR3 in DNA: TGCGCCAGCAGCTTGGCCAAGGGGGCCCTGGGGGAGCAGTACTTC.

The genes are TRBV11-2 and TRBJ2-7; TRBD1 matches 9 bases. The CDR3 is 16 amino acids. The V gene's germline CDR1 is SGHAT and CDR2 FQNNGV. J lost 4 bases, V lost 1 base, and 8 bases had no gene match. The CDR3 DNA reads TGTGCCAGCAGCTTAGGTCCGGGACAGGGAGGATACGAGCAGTACTTC. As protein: CASSLGPGQGGYEQYF.

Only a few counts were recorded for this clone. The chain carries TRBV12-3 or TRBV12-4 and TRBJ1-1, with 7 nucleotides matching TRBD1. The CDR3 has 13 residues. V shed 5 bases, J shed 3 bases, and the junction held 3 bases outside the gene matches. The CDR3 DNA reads TGTGCCAGCAGTACCGGGACAGACACTGAAGCTTTCTTT. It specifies CASSTGTDTEAFF.

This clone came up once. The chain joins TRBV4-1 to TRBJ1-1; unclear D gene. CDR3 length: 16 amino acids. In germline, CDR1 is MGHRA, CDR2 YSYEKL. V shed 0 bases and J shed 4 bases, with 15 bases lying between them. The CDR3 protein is CASSQETHSGFTEAFF. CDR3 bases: TGCGCCAGCAGCCAAGAAACTCACTCGGGATTCACTGAAGCTTTCTTT.

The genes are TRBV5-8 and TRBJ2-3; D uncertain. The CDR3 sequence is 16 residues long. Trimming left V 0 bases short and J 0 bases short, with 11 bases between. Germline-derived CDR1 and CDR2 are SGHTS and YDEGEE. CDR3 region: CASSLDTLVSTDTQYF. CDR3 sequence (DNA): TGTGCCAGCAGCTTGGATACTCTGGTCAGCACAGATACGCAGTATTTT.

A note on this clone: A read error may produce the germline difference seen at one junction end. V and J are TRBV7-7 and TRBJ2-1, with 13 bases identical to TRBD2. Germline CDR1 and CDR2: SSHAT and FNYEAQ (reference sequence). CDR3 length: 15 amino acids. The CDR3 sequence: CASSITSGGANEQFF. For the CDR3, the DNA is TGTGCTAGCAGCATCACTAGCGGGGGGGCCAATGAGCAGTTCTTC.

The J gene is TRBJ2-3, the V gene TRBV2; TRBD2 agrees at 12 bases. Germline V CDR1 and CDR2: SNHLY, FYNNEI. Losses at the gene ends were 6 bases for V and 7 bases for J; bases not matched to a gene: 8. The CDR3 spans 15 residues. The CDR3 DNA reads TGTGCCAGCAGACCGACTAGCGGGGGTCTCTATACGCAGTATTTT. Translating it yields CASRPTSGGLYTQYF.

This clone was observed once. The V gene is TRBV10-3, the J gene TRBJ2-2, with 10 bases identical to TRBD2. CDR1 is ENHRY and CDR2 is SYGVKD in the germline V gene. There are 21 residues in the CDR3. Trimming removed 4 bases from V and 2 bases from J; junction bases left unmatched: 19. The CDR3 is CAISGSLLAGDSPPNTGELFF. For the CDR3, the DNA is TGTGCCATCAGTGGGTCTCTGCTAGCGGGAGATTCGCCGCCAAACACCGGGGAGCTGTTTTTT.

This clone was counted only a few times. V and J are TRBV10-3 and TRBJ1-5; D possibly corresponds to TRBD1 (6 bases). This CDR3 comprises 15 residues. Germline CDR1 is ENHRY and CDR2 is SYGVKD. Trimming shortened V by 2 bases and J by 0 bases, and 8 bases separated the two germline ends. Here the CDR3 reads CAISEDRSSNQPQHF. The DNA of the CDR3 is TGTGCCATCAGTGAGGACAGGTCTAGCAATCAGCCCCAGCATTTT.

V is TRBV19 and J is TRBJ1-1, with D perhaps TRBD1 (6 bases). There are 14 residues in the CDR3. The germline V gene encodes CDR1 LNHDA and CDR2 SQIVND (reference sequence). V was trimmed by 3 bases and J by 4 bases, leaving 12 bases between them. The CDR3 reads CASSMAGAGTEAFF. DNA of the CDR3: TGTGCCAGTAGTATGGCAGGGGCTGGCACTGAAGCTTTCTTT.

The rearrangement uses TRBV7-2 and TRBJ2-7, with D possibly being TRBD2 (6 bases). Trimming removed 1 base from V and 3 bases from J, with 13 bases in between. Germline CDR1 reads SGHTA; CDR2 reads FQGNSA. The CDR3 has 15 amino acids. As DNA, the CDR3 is TGTGCCAGCAGCTTAGTGGCGGAGGGGAACTACGAGCAGTACTTC. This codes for CASSLVAEGNYEQYF.

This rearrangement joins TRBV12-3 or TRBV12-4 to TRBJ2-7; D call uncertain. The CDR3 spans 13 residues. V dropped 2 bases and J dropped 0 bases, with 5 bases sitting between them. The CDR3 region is CASSLPSSYEQYF. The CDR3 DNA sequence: TGTGCCAGCAGTTTACCATCCTCCTACGAGCAGTACTTC.

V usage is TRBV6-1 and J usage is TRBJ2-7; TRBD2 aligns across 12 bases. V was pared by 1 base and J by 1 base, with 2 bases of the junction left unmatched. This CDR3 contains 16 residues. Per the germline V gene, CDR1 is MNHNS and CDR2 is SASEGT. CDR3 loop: CASSEGTSGTSYEQYF. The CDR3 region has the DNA TGTGCCAGCAGTGAAGGGACTAGCGGGACTTCCTACGAGCAGTACTTC.

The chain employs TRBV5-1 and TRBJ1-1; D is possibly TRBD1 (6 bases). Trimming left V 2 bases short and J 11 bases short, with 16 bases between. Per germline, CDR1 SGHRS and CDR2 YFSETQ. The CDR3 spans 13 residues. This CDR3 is CASSFGQGQGAFF. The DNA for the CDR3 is TGCGCCAGCAGCTTCGGGCAGGGCCAGGGGGCTTTCTTT.

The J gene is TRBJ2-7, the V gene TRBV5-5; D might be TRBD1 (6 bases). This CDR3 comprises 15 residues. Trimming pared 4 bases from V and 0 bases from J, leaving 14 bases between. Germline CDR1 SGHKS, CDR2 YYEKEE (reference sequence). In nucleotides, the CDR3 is TGTGCCAGCAGCGCCTACAGGGCCCTCTCCTACGAGCAGTACTTC. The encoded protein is CASSAYRALSYEQYF.

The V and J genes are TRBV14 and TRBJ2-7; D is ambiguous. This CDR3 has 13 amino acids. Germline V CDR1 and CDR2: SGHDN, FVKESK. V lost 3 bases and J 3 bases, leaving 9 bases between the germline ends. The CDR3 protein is CASSHRVLYEQYF. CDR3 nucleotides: TGTGCCAGCAGCCATCGGGTTCTCTACGAGCAGTACTTC.

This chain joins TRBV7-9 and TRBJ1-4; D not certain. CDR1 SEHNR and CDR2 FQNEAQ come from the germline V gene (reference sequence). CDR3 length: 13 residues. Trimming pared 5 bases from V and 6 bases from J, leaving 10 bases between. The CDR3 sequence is CASSPIADEKLFF. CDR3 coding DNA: TGTGCCAGCAGCCCTATAGCCGATGAAAAACTGTTTTTT. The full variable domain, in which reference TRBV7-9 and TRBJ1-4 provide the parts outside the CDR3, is DTGVSQNPRHKITKRGQNVTFRCDPISEHNRLYWYRQTLGQGPEFLTYFQNEAQLEKSRLLSDRFSAERPKGSFSTLEIQRTEQGDSAMYLCASSPIADEKLFFGSGTQLSVL.

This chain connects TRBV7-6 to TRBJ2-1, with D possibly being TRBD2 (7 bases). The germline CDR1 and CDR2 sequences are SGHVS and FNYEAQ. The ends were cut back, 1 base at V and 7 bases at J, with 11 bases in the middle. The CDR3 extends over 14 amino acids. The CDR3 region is CASSLVKGGNEQFF. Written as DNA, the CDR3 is TGTGCCAGCAGCTTAGTGAAGGGGGGGAATGAGCAGTTCTTC.

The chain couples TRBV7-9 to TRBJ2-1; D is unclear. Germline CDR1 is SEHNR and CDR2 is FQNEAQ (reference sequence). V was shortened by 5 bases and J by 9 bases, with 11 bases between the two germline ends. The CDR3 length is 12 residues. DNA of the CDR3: TGTGCCAGCAGCCGAAGCAATCCTGAGCAGTTCTTC. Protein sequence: CASSRSNPEQFF.

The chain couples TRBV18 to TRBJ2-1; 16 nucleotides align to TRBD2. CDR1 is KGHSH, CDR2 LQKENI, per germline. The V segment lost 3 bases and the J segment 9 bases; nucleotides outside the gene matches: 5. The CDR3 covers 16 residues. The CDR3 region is CASSPGTSGGESEQFF. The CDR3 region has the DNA TGTGCCAGCTCACCCGGGACTAGCGGGGGGGAGAGTGAGCAGTTCTTC.

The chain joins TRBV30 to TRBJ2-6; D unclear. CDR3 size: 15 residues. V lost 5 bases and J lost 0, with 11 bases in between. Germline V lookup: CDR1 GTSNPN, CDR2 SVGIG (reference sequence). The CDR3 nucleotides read TGTGCCTGGTCTGGCGCGGACTCTGGGGCCAACGTCCTGACTTTC. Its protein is CAWSGADSGANVLTF.

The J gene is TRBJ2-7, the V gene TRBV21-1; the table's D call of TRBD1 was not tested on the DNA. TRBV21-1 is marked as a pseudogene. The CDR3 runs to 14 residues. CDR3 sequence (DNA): TGTGCCAGCAGCAAAGTAGGCAGGGTGGACGAGCAGTACTTC. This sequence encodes CASSKVGRVDEQYF.